This T cell receptor beta chain is from a study of T cell responses to AZD1222 COVID-19 vaccine. Regarding the study as a whole: Repertoire sampling was restricted to post-peak T cell response timepoints. Once two AZD1222 doses were given, Spike-specific TCR breadth and depth went up. The study reported that nearly half of spike-specific TCRs target unmutated variant regions. Clonal diversity may have been underestimated, and the donors were mostly white British, with more females than males.

Assay used: immunoSEQ multiplex PCR; TCRdb lists only in-frame clones, some missing. The repertoire consists of some 130,000 clones, with roughly nine tenths occurring once and the leading ten covering around 3.8%. Concerning this clone itself: What it binds is not known.

This material consisted of peripheral blood, taken on day 0 of AZD1222 vaccination. This receptor was taken from an adult in good health.

CDR3 amino acids: CASSLSGGSNEKLFF. The CDR3, as DNA: TGTGCCAGCAGTTTATCCGGGGGATCAAATGAAAAACTGTTTTTT. The rearrangement joins TRBV27 to TRBJ1-4; D is possibly TRBD1 (5 bases). Trimming cost V 0 bases and J 5 bases, with 10 bases left between them. Germline V gives CDR1 MNHEY, CDR2 SMNVEV (reference sequence). This CDR3 is 15 amino acids long.